These 18 T cell receptor beta chains came from one sample sequenced in a study of molecular identifiers for immune sequencing clone quantification. TCRdb ran MiXCR on the PCR reads and lists one entry per CDR3 protein. The table records roughly 320,000 distinct CDR3 sequences, roughly a quarter of them present only once. The sequenced sample consisted of naive CD8+ T cells from blood, with Jurkat cell RNA spiked in. Subset given: FACS-sorted CD8+CD4-CCR7+CD45RA+ naive T cells. Receptor source: a human donor in good health. Some libraries in this study had Jurkat cell RNA spiked in.

This clonotype was picked up many times. The chain recombines TRBV7-9 with TRBJ1-1; weak D call: TRBD1 (5 bases). Germline V gene sequence: CDR1 SEHNR, CDR2 FQNEAQ (reference sequence). Deletions cut 5 bases from V and 6 bases from J, with 16 bases between. This CDR3 is 14 amino acids long. The DNA of the CDR3 is TGTGCCAGCAGCCCCCCCCGGGGCGCGGCTGAAGCTTTCTTT. Amino acid sequence: CASSPPRGAAEAFF. The full variable domain, rest sourced from reference TRBV7-9 and TRBJ1-1, is DTGVSQNPRHKITKRGQNVTFRCDPISEHNRLYWYRQTLGQGPEFLTYFQNEAQLEKSRLLSDRFSAERPKGSFSTLEIQRTEQGDSAMYLCASSPPRGAAEAFFGQGTRLTVV.

This clonotype was seen many times. V gene TRBV28 combines with J gene TRBJ2-3, with 7 bases fitting TRBD2. V shed 5 bases and J 3 bases; nucleotides not matched to a gene: 8. Looked up from germline, CDR1 is MDHEN and CDR2 is SYDVKM. The CDR3 is 15 amino acids. CDR3 region: CASSRRLAGTDTQYF. The CDR3 nucleotides are TGTGCCAGCAGTCGCCGACTAGCTGGTACAGATACGCAGTATTTT.

This clonotype came up many times. This chain joins TRBV9 and TRBJ2-7; D unresolved. The CDR3 extends over 15 amino acids. Trimming pared 4 bases from V and 2 bases from J, leaving 16 bases between. CDR1 and CDR2 (germline): SGDLS, YYNGEE. The CDR3 DNA is TGTGCCAGCAGCCCCCGCCCGTCATCCCCCTACGAGCAGTACTTC. Translated: CASSPRPSSPYEQYF.

In this sample, this clonotype turned up many times. This chain uses TRBV12-3 or TRBV12-4 with TRBJ2-3; tentatively, D is TRBD1 (5 bases). The CDR3 is 13 residues long. Trimming took off 2 bases at V and 5 bases at J, with 8 bases between the two ends. The CDR3 spells CASSLSGRDTQYF. CDR3 nucleotides: TGTGCCAGCAGTTTATCAGGGCGAGATACGCAGTATTTT.

This clonotype showed up just a few times. V and J are TRBV5-6 and TRBJ1-2; D remains ambiguous. The CDR3 is 13 amino acids. CDR1 is SGHDT, CDR2 YYEEEE, per germline. Trimming took off 0 bases at V and 6 bases at J, with 9 bases between the two ends. The CDR3 DNA follows: TGTGCCAGCAGCTTGGGGTTCCCGGATGGCTACACCTTC. It codes for CASSLGFPDGYTF.

As regards this clonotype: This could be a read error, since a much larger clone is one nucleotide away. The chain combines TRBV12-3 or TRBV12-4 with TRBJ2-3; 9 bases agree with TRBD2. The CDR3 totals 16 residues. The CDR3 sequence: CVSSFSLAGSTDTQYF. CDR3 sequence (DNA): TGTGTCAGCAGTTTCTCCCTAGCGGGGAGCACAGATACGCAGTATTTT.

This clonotype was seen more than once but under ten times. The J gene is TRBJ2-7, the V gene TRBV11-2, with D possibly matching TRBD1 (6 bases). V lost 4 bases, J lost 2 bases, and 15 bases lay in between. This CDR3 has 15 amino acids. Per germline, CDR1 SGHAT and CDR2 FQNNGV. The CDR3 DNA is TGTGCCAGCAGCTACTGGGAAGGGGGAACCTACGAGCAGTACTTC. Protein product: CASSYWEGGTYEQYF. Full variable domain (outside the CDR3, taken from reference TRBV11-2 and TRBJ2-7): EAGVAQSPRYKIIEKRQSVAFWCNPISGHATLYWYQQILGQGPKLLIQFQNNGVVDDSQLPKDRFSAERLKGVDSTLKIQPAKLEDSAVYLCASSYWEGGTYEQYFGPGTRLTVT.

This clonotype was seen a few times. The chain joins TRBV20-1 to TRBJ2-7; 10 bases line up with TRBD2. The CDR3 length is 16 residues. Germline V gene sequence: CDR1 DFQATT, CDR2 SNEGSKA (reference sequence). The V segment lost 3 bases and the J segment 4 bases; nucleotides outside the gene matches: 12. The CDR3 coding sequence is TGCAGTGCTAGGACCCGGGCTAGCGGGAGTGTATACGAGCAGTACTTC. It yields the protein CSARTRASGSVYEQYF.

This clonotype showed up just a few times. The V gene is TRBV12-3 or TRBV12-4, the J gene TRBJ2-3; 13 nucleotides match TRBD2. Losses at the gene ends were 5 bases for V and 2 bases for J; bases not matched to a gene: 4. The CDR3 length is 16 residues. The CDR3 DNA reads TGTGCCAGCAGTCACGGGACTAGCGGGGTCACAGATACGCAGTATTTT. Translation: CASSHGTSGVTDTQYF.

This clonotype was counted ten times or more. The CDR3 region is CASSFVTENIQYF. The CDR3 DNA reads as TGTGCCAGCAGCTTTGTCACAGAAAACATTCAGTACTTC. V is TRBV7-2 and J is TRBJ2-4; D is ambiguous. This CDR3 has 13 residues. Between the trimmed V and J ends, which lost 3 bases and 5 bases, there was a span of 8 bases. CDR1 SGHTA and CDR2 FQGNSA come from the germline V gene.

This clonotype was found a few times. The rearrangement links TRBV25-1 to TRBJ2-1; D unclear. V was pared by 3 bases and J by 4 bases, with 13 bases between. There are 15 residues in the CDR3. CDR1 and CDR2 from the germline V gene are MGHDK and SYGVNS. CDR3 DNA: TGTGCCAGCAGTGACCCTGACGGAATATACAATGAGCAGTTCTTC. This sequence encodes CASSDPDGIYNEQFF.

This clonotype was observed many times. This chain links TRBV4-1 with TRBJ2-3, with D unresolved. Germline V gives CDR1 MGHRA, CDR2 YSYEKL. There are 15 residues in the CDR3. With 1 base removed from V and 5 bases from J, the gap between germline ends came to 13 bases. As DNA, the CDR3 is TGCGCCAGCAGCCAAGGTACCCTGGGTGGAGATACGCAGTATTTT. Encoded protein: CASSQGTLGGDTQYF.

This clonotype was detected many times. The rearrangement joins TRBV7-2 to TRBJ2-1, with D perhaps TRBD1 or TRBD2 (6 bases each). Between the trimmed V and J ends, which lost 5 bases and 7 bases, there was a span of 18 bases. Germline CDR1 and CDR2: SGHTA and FQGNSA. The CDR3 has 15 residues. The CDR3 nucleotides are TGTGCCAGCAGCCCGGTCGTGGGGGGCATGAATGAGCAGTTCTTC. It codes for CASSPVVGGMNEQFF.

This clonotype was recorded many times. This chain connects TRBV7-9 to TRBJ2-1; D perhaps matches TRBD2 (6 bases). The CDR3 runs to 13 residues. Germline values: CDR1 SEHNR, CDR2 FQNEAQ (reference sequence). Trimming cost V 4 bases and J 14 bases, with 18 bases left between them. CDR3 sequence (DNA): TGTGCCAGCAGCTCCCTTGAAGGCGGGAAAGAGTTCTTC. Protein: CASSSLEGGKEFF.

This clonotype was seen at least ten times. The CDR3 DNA sequence: TGTGCCAGCAGCTTAGCGATTTCCTACCAAGACATTCAGTACTTC. Amino acids: CASSLAISYQDIQYF. The gene calls are TRBV7-9 and TRBJ2-4; D is unresolved. Germline CDR1 reads SEHNR; CDR2 reads FQNEAQ (reference sequence). This CDR3 has 15 residues. V lost 0 bases to trimming and J lost 8 bases, with 14 bases between them.

The chain recombines TRBV3-1 with TRBJ2-3; 8 nucleotides match TRBD1. V gave up 2 bases and J gave up 6 bases; unmatched junction bases: 25. In germline, CDR1 is LGHDT, CDR2 YNNKEL (reference sequence). This CDR3 comprises 21 residues. The CDR3 protein is CASSQKAGWAGTGPEVDTQYF. DNA of the CDR3: TGTGCCAGCAGCCAAAAGGCCGGGTGGGCCGGGACAGGCCCGGAGGTGGATACGCAGTATTTT.

At least ten counts were recorded for this clonotype. The chain is built from TRBV4-2 and TRBJ2-3; 7 positions match TRBD2. CDR1 is LGHNA and CDR2 is YNFKEQ in the germline V gene. V was clipped by 4 bases and J by 0 bases; unmatched bases: 7. This CDR3 spans 16 amino acids. The CDR3 DNA reads TGTGCCAGCAGCCTACTAGGTAGCGGGAGCACAGATACGCAGTATTTT. The encoded protein is CASSLLGSGSTDTQYF.

Remarks on this clonotype: Since a much larger clone is just one base distant, this may be a read error. The chain has TRBV20-1 and TRBJ2-1; perhaps D is TRBD1 or TRBD2 (5 bases each). This CDR3 contains 11 residues. Per the germline V gene, CDR1 is DFQATT and CDR2 is SNEGSKA (reference sequence). V dropped 3 bases and J dropped 12 bases, with 12 bases sitting between them. The DNA of the CDR3 is TGCAGTGCTAGGTGGGGGTATGGGCAGTTCTTC. Its protein product is CSARWGYGQFF.